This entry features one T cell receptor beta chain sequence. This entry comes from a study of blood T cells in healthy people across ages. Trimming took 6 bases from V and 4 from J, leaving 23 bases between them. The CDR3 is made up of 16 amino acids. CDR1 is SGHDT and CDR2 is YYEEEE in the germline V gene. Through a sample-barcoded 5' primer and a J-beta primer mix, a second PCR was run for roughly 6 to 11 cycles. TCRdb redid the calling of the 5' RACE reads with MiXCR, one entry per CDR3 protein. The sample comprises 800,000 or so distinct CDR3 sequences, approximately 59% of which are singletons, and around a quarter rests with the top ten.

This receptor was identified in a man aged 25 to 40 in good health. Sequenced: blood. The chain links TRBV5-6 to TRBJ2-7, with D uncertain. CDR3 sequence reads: CASTSLAQNHRYEQYF. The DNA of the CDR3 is TGTGCCAGCACATCTTTGGCCCAAAATCATCGATACGAGCAGTACTTC.